Presented here are 28 T cell receptor beta chains from one specimen sequenced in a study of CD8+ T cells in alopecia areata. Extracted from the samples, RNA was reverse transcribed into cDNA to serve as the sequencing template. The table came from immunoSEQ multiplex PCR; TCRdb's copy has only in-frame clones and leaves some out. The table shows some 130,000 clones, with roughly three fifths occurring only once. The material was CD4+ T cells sorted from blood, obtained at week 0. The receptors come from a human donor with alopecia areata.

The chain couples TRBV5-4 to TRBJ2-5; TRBD2 aligns across 10 bases. The CDR3 loop spans 16 amino acids. V lost 1 base and J lost 4; bases outside the gene matches: 7. Germline-derived CDR1 and CDR2 are SGHNT and YYREEE (reference sequence). The CDR3 region has the DNA TGTGCCAGCAGCTTGATCAGCGGGGGGGCCTCAGAGACCCAGTACTTC. It encodes CASSLISGGASETQYF.

This clone has only a few counts. This chain links TRBV30 with TRBJ2-2; TRBD1 or TRBD2 may be the D gene (6 bases each). CDR3 length: 15 residues. CDR1 GTSNPN and CDR2 SVGIG come from the germline V gene (reference sequence). Trimming pared 0 bases from V and 6 bases from J, leaving 14 bases between. The CDR3 DNA follows: TGTGCCTGGAGTGTACGGGGGCCCGGACCCGGGGAGCTGTTTTTT. Translation: CAWSVRGPGPGELFF.

This chain links TRBV7-3 with TRBJ2-5, with D hard to call. CDR1 is SGHTA and CDR2 is FQGTGA in the germline V gene. Trimming stripped 1 base from V and 5 bases from J, with 11 bases between. The CDR3 runs 14 residues. The CDR3 protein is CASSLIVGAETQYF. The CDR3 DNA is TGTGCCAGCAGCTTAATTGTGGGCGCCGAGACCCAGTACTTC.

The table lists this clone with a few counts. The junction does not match germline at one end; this may be a read error. This chain uses TRBV3-1 (or the pseudogene TRBV3-2) with TRBJ1-2; D gene uncertain. Looked up from germline, CDR1 is LGHDT and CDR2 is YNNKEL (reference sequence). The CDR3 runs 9 residues. The CDR3, as DNA: TGTGCCAGCAGCCAAGACGTTCCGTTC. Encoded protein: CASSQDVPF.

V gene TRBV11-2 combines with J gene TRBJ1-1; 7 positions match TRBD1. Germline CDR1 and CDR2: SGHAT and FQNNGV. V shed 5 bases and J 5 bases; nucleotides not matched to a gene: 14. The CDR3 loop spans 16 amino acids. CDR3 protein: CASSADFTGVGTEAFF. Written as DNA, the CDR3 is TGTGCCAGCAGCGCCGACTTTACAGGGGTGGGAACTGAAGCTTTCTTT.

This clone was recorded only once. The CDR3 DNA reads as TGTGCCAGCAGTGAAGCCTCAGGGGGGGAAGCTTTCTTT. Amino acid sequence: CASSEASGGEAFF. This chain connects TRBV2 to TRBJ1-1, with TRBD1 identical over 7 bases. The CDR3 sequence is 13 residues long. CDR1 is SNHLY and CDR2 is FYNNEI in the germline V gene. V shed 0 bases and J 8 bases; nucleotides not matched to a gene: 3. The full variable domain, with the rest looked up from reference TRBV2 and TRBJ1-1, is EPEVTQTPSHQVTQMGQEVILRCVPISNHLYFYWYRQILGQKVEFLVSFYNNEISEKSEIFDDQFSVERPDGSNFTLKIRSTKLEDSAMYFCASSEASGGEAFFGQGTRLTVV.

The J gene is TRBJ2-5, the V gene TRBV9; 7 nucleotides align to TRBD2. Germline V lookup: CDR1 SGDLS, CDR2 YYNGEE. The CDR3 runs 14 residues. Trimming took 6 bases from V and 5 from J; bases not matched to a gene: 10. The CDR3 loop reads CASTSTGGGETQYF. The CDR3, as DNA: TGTGCCAGCACCTCAACGGGGGGAGGGGAGACCCAGTACTTC.

The chain joins TRBV4-3 to TRBJ2-7; TRBD1 matches 7 bases. CDR1 is LGHNA and CDR2 is YSLEER in the germline V gene. The CDR3 has 15 amino acids. V was pared by 0 bases and J by 2 bases, with 4 bases of the junction left unmatched. DNA of the CDR3: TGCGCCAGCAGCCAAGACAGACAGGGCACCTACGAGCAGTACTTC. Its translation is CASSQDRQGTYEQYF.

This clone turned up a few times. The genes are TRBV5-1 and TRBJ2-3; TRBD2 matches 11 bases. V shed 4 bases, J shed 2 bases, and the junction held 6 bases outside the gene matches. CDR3 length: 16 residues. In germline, CDR1 is SGHRS, CDR2 YFSETQ. The CDR3 region is CASSALAGGSTDTQYF. Written as DNA, the CDR3 is TGCGCCAGCAGCGCGCTAGCGGGAGGCTCCACAGATACGCAGTATTTT.

The V gene is TRBV9, the J gene TRBJ2-3, with TRBD2 matching 11 bases. There are 15 residues in the CDR3. The germline gives CDR1 SGDLS, CDR2 YYNGEE. V was clipped by 0 bases and J by 8 bases; unmatched bases: 5. CDR3 loop: CASSVASGGLGTQYF. For the CDR3, the DNA is TGTGCCAGCAGCGTAGCTAGCGGGGGGTTAGGTACGCAGTATTTT.

This clone was recorded only once. This chain links TRBV5-1 with TRBJ2-1; possible D gene TRBD2, 6 bases. V was shortened by 4 bases and J by 5 bases, with 13 bases between the two germline ends. Germline-derived CDR1 and CDR2 are SGHRS and YFSETQ. The CDR3 loop spans 14 amino acids. CDR3 amino acids: CASSGQRADNEQFF. Here the CDR3 DNA reads TGCGCCAGCAGCGGCCAGCGGGCGGACAATGAGCAGTTCTTC.

This clone has a single count. The genes are TRBV7-9 and TRBJ1-5; no reliable D call. The V gene lost 2 bases and the J gene lost 1 base, with 12 bases spanning the gap. Germline CDR1 reads SEHNR; CDR2 reads FQNEAQ (reference sequence). The CDR3 is 16 amino acids. The CDR3 protein is CASSLTVGVSNQPQHF. The CDR3 DNA sequence: TGTGCCAGCAGCTTAACAGTTGGGGTCAGCAATCAGCCCCAGCATTTT.

This clone was observed a handful of times. The chain joins TRBV5-1 to TRBJ2-7, with a possible D match to TRBD2 (6 bases). Trimming took off 5 bases at V and 2 bases at J, with 14 bases between the two ends. In germline, CDR1 is SGHRS, CDR2 YFSETQ. This CDR3 comprises 14 residues. CDR3 in amino acids: CASRGFGGPYEQYF. In nucleotides, the CDR3 is TGCGCCAGCAGGGGTTTCGGAGGGCCCTACGAGCAGTACTTC.

This clone has a handful of counts. The chain employs TRBV7-3 and TRBJ2-3; the D gene is possibly TRBD1 (8 bases). Germline-derived CDR1 and CDR2 are SGHTA and FQGTGA. V was cut by 5 bases and J by 4 bases, with 19 bases left in between. This CDR3 contains 16 residues. CDR3 sequence: CASSRRTGREADTQYF. Written as DNA, the CDR3 is TGTGCCAGCAGCAGAAGGACAGGGAGGGAAGCAGATACGCAGTATTTT. The full variable domain, with the rest looked up from reference TRBV7-3 and TRBJ2-3, is GAGVSQTPSNKVTEKGKYVELRCDPISGHTALYWYRQSLGQGPEFLIYFQGTGAADDSGLPNDRFFAVRPEGSVSTLKIQRTERGDSAVYLCASSRRTGREADTQYFGPGTRLTVL.

This clone was detected a few times. J is TRBJ2-3 and V is TRBV11-2; 8 nucleotides match TRBD1. The CDR3 contains 15 residues. The germline V gene encodes CDR1 SGHAT and CDR2 FQNNGV. V lost 5 bases, J lost 5 bases, and 9 bases stayed unmatched. CDR3 sequence reads: CASSRTGLYLDTQYF. CDR3 in DNA: TGTGCCAGCAGCCGGACAGGGCTTTACTTAGATACGCAGTATTTT.

This clone appeared a few times. CDR3 sequence: CASSETGLGGTEAFF. The CDR3 DNA sequence: TGCGCCAGCAGCGAGACAGGGCTAGGAGGAACTGAAGCTTTCTTT. The chain links TRBV4-1 to TRBJ1-1; TRBD1 aligns across 7 bases. This CDR3 comprises 15 residues. J lost 5 bases, V lost 5 bases, and 11 bases had no gene match. Germline CDR1 is MGHRA and CDR2 is YSYEKL.

The chain uses TRBV5-1 and TRBJ2-5; TRBD2 is a possible D gene (5 bases). CDR3 length: 14 amino acids. Per germline, CDR1 SGHRS and CDR2 YFSETQ. V was trimmed by 0 bases and J by 1 base, leaving 7 bases between them. The CDR3 nucleotides are TGCGCCAGCAGCTTGGTAGCGACCCAAGAGACCCAGTACTTC. Amino acids: CASSLVATQETQYF.

As concerns this clone: Other nucleotide sequences in the sample specify the same CDR3. This chain connects TRBV7-2 to TRBJ2-7; perhaps D is TRBD1 or TRBD2 (5 bases each). The V end was cut by 0 bases, the J end by 2 bases, with 8 bases between. This CDR3 contains 14 residues. Per germline, CDR1 SGHTA and CDR2 FQGNSA. In nucleotides, the CDR3 is TGTGCCAGCAGCTTAGCGAAGGGACCCTACGAGCAGTACTTC. Translating gives CASSLAKGPYEQYF.

This clone has only a few counts. V gene TRBV6-5 combines with J gene TRBJ1-2, with TRBD1 identical over 8 bases. The V gene's germline CDR1 is MNHEY and CDR2 SVGAGI. This CDR3 spans 14 amino acids. J lost 4 bases, V lost 6 bases, and 7 bases had no gene match. The CDR3 region is CASSRTTGGYGYTF. The CDR3 bases are TGTGCCAGCAGCAGGACTACAGGGGGCTATGGCTACACCTTC.

The genes are TRBV5-6 and TRBJ1-4, with D uncertain. The CDR3 consists of 15 residues. CDR1 and CDR2 (germline): SGHDT, YYEEEE. Trimming stripped 4 bases from V and 5 bases from J, with 15 bases between. This CDR3 is CASSPGRNRNEKLFF. The CDR3 DNA sequence: TGTGCCAGCAGCCCCGGACGGAACCGAAATGAAAAACTGTTTTTT.

The J gene is TRBJ2-7, the V gene TRBV25-1, with D unresolved. Germline lookup yields CDR1 MGHDK and CDR2 SYGVNS. This CDR3 contains 14 residues. With 4 bases removed from V and 2 bases from J, the gap between germline ends came to 12 bases. The CDR3 DNA is TGTGCCAGCAGTGGTCGATTCGGCACCTACGAGCAGTACTTC. It codes for CASSGRFGTYEQYF.

The CDR3 bases are TGTGCCAGCAGTCCCGGACCGGCCTACGAGCAGTACTTC. Translation: CASSPGPAYEQYF. The chain links TRBV25-1 to TRBJ2-7; no clear D gene. The CDR3 has 13 amino acids. CDR1 and CDR2 from the germline V gene are MGHDK and SYGVNS. Between the trimmed V and J ends, which lost 5 bases and 2 bases, there was a span of 10 bases.

The rearrangement links TRBV5-4 to TRBJ2-2; D gene ambiguous. The CDR3 length is 14 residues. Trimming took 4 bases from V and 0 from J, leaving 7 bases between them. Germline V gene sequence: CDR1 SGHNT, CDR2 YYREEE (reference sequence). CDR3 in amino acids: CASSPTSNTGELFF. DNA of the CDR3: TGTGCCAGCAGCCCGACATCGAACACCGGGGAGCTGTTTTTT. The whole variable domain, remainder taken from reference TRBV5-4 and TRBJ2-2, is ETGVTQSPTHLIKTRGQQVTLRCSSQSGHNTVSWYQQALGQGPQFIFQYYREEENGRGNFPPRFSGLQFPNYSSELNVNALELDDSALYLCASSPTSNTGELFFGEGSRLTVL.

CDR3 loop: CASSLGSGGLDTEAFF. In DNA, the CDR3 is TGCGCCAGCAGCTTGGGGTCAGGGGGCTTAGACACTGAAGCTTTCTTT. The chain carries TRBV5-1 and TRBJ1-1; TRBD1 agrees at 8 bases. Looked up from germline, CDR1 is SGHRS and CDR2 is YFSETQ. The CDR3 is made up of 16 amino acids. J was trimmed by 3 bases and V by 0 bases; bases with no gene match: 7.

The sample holds a few counts of this clone. V is TRBV30 and J is TRBJ2-5; 8 bases are shared with TRBD2. Germline trimming cut 1 base from V and 2 bases from J; bases unmatched to any gene: 3. This CDR3 is built from 14 residues. The germline gives CDR1 GTSNPN, CDR2 SVGIG (reference sequence). CDR3 region: CAWSASGSQETQYF. DNA of the CDR3: TGTGCCTGGAGTGCTAGCGGGTCACAAGAGACCCAGTACTTC.

This clone appeared once. The chain employs TRBV9 and TRBJ1-4, with 10 bases that match TRBD1. The J segment lost 5 bases and the V segment lost 3 bases, leaving 1 base of the junction unmatched. The CDR3 spans 14 residues. Looked up from germline, CDR1 is SGDLS and CDR2 is YYNGEE. CDR3 in amino acids: CASSGGQGNEKLFF. CDR3 sequence (DNA): TGTGCCAGCAGCGGGGGACAGGGGAATGAAAAACTGTTTTTT.

The V gene is TRBV4-1, the J gene TRBJ2-7; unclear D gene. Looked up from germline, CDR1 is MGHRA and CDR2 is YSYEKL. Trimming took 0 bases from V and 3 from J, leaving 12 bases between them. The CDR3 extends over 15 amino acids. CDR3 DNA: TGCGCCAGCAGCCAAGAGCCGATCCGGAGCTACGAGCAGTACTTC. This gives the protein CASSQEPIRSYEQYF.

In this sample, this clone turned up a few times. The CDR3 sequence is CASSSRTGNTGELFF. The CDR3 region has the DNA TGTGCCAGCAGCTCCAGGACAGGGAACACCGGGGAGCTGTTTTTT. This chain connects TRBV7-9 to TRBJ2-2; 7 bases match TRBD1. CDR3 size: 15 residues. Germline CDR1 is SEHNR and CDR2 is FQNEAQ (reference sequence). The junction had 3 bases not matched to a gene; V was cut back by 4 bases and J by 1 base.